This record looks at one TCR beta chain sequence and its context. Original processing notes: Estimated nucleated cell counts came from reference gene primer amplification. This table comes from immunoSEQ multiplex PCR, and its TCRdb copy is limited to in-frame clones, with some not included. V and J calls and clone size follow that table, whereas D and trimming were derived from the DNA. Of fewer than 150,000 clones listed, about 83% are singletons. The CDR3 spans 15 residues. V gave up 0 bases and J gave up 0 bases, with 8 bases separating them. Germline assignment: CDR1 SGHVS and CDR2 FNYEAQ. The data are from a study of blood T cell repertoires in COVID-19. Background on the study: Both acute and convalescent COVID-19 samples were obtained from the United States, Italy and Spain.

The gene calls are TRBV7-6 and TRBJ1-1; D is unresolved. Sequenced sample: peripheral blood. This TCR derives from a man between 70 and 80 years old with acute or convalescent COVID-19. CDR3 residues: CASSLAEQLNTEAFF. In nucleotides, the CDR3 is TGTGCCAGCAGCTTAGCGGAACAGCTGAACACTGAAGCTTTCTTT. Complete variable domain (other parts from reference TRBV7-6 and TRBJ1-1): GAGVSQSPRYKVTKRGQDVALRCDPISGHVSLYWYRQALGQGPEFLTYFNYEAQQDKSGLPNDRFSAERPEGSISTLTIQRTEQRDSAMYRCASSLAEQLNTEAFFGQGTRLTVV.